The 25 T cell receptor beta chains given below trace back to one sample, sequenced in a study of T cell responses to AZD1222 COVID-19 vaccine. Measured with immunoSEQ multiplex PCR; TCRdb has only the in-frame clones, and not every one. The sample holds about 190,000 clones; roughly 92% are singletons and the top ten take 1% to 1.5%. The sequenced sample was peripheral blood, obtained on day 0 of AZD1222 vaccination. The source is an adult in good health.

The rearrangement uses TRBV21-1 and TRBJ2-7; TRBD1 is taken as the D call from the table, unchecked against the DNA. TRBV21-1 is classified as a pseudogene. The CDR3 runs to 14 residues. The CDR3 is CASSKWARANEQYF. The CDR3 DNA sequence: TGTGCCAGCAGCAAGTGGGCCAGGGCCAACGAGCAGTACTTC.

V and J are TRBV21-1 and TRBJ2-5; TRBD2 is the table's D call and was not checked against the DNA. TRBV21-1 is assigned pseudogene status. The CDR3 is made up of 12 amino acids. The chain's CDR3 is CASPRARETQYF. CDR3 coding DNA: TGTGCCAGCCCCCGAGCGCGGGAGACCCAGTACTTC.

V gene TRBV3-1 (or the pseudogene TRBV3-2) combines with J gene TRBJ2-3; TRBD2 agrees at 9 bases. Per germline, CDR1 LGHDT and CDR2 YNNKEL (reference sequence). This CDR3 spans 18 amino acids. V was clipped by 0 bases and J by 1 base; unmatched bases: 8. This CDR3 is CASSQDYRKRGGTDTQYF. The CDR3 region has the DNA TGTGCCAGCAGCCAAGATTACAGGAAGCGGGGGGGCACAGATACGCAGTATTTT.

This chain connects TRBV13 to TRBJ1-5, with no clear D. This CDR3 region has 13 residues. CDR1 and CDR2 (germline): PRHDT, FYEKMQ (reference sequence). V was trimmed by 5 bases and J by 5 bases, leaving 10 bases between them. CDR3 nucleotide sequence: TGTGCCAGCAGCCTCAGACGGGATCAGCCCCAGCATTTT. Its protein is CASSLRRDQPQHF.

The chain is built from TRBV5-3 and TRBJ2-2, with 7 bases that match TRBD1. TRBV5-3 is flagged as an ORF with uncertain function. CDR3 length: 15 residues. V trimming: 4 bases; J trimming: 2 bases; junction bases outside the gene matches: 5. The CDR3 reads CARSPGQFNTGELFF. CDR3 sequence (DNA): TGTGCCAGAAGCCCGGGACAGTTTAACACCGGGGAGCTGTTTTTT.

The gene calls are TRBV11-2 and TRBJ1-1; tentative D call: TRBD1 (5 bases). The V end lost 3 bases, the J end lost 5 bases, and 22 bases lay between the germline ends. The CDR3 spans 17 residues. Germline CDR1 is SGHAT and CDR2 is FQNNGV. CDR3 loop: CASSLGFVGDVGTEAFF. CDR3 DNA sequence: TGTGCCAGCAGCTTGGGGTTTGTGGGGGATGTGGGGACTGAAGCTTTCTTT.

The rearrangement links TRBV5-1 to TRBJ2-4, with D possibly called TRBD1 or TRBD2 (5 bases each). CDR1 is SGHRS and CDR2 is YFSETQ in the germline V gene. V lost 4 bases and J lost 6, with 20 bases in between. The CDR3 spans 16 residues. CDR3 in DNA: TGCGCCAGCAGCCTGGAGGTGGACACGATAAGAAACATTCAGTACTTC. Translated, it gives CASSLEVDTIRNIQYF.

The chain carries TRBV7-9 and TRBJ2-7; 8 bases align to TRBD1. The V segment lost 3 bases and the J segment 0 bases; nucleotides outside the gene matches: 7. Germline loops: CDR1 SEHNR, CDR2 FQNEAQ (reference sequence). CDR3 length: 16 amino acids. CDR3 in amino acids: CASSFSRQGSSYEQYF. The CDR3 nucleotides are TGTGCCAGCAGCTTTTCTAGACAGGGGAGCTCCTACGAGCAGTACTTC.

The chain has TRBV11-2 and TRBJ1-1; no firm D call. Germline V lookup: CDR1 SGHAT, CDR2 FQNNGV. This CDR3 spans 13 amino acids. Trimming took 1 base from V and 1 from J, leaving 4 bases between them. CDR3 amino acids: CASSLATNTEAFF. Written as DNA, the CDR3 is TGTGCCAGCAGCTTAGCCACGAACACTGAAGCTTTCTTT. The full variable domain, rest sourced from reference TRBV11-2 and TRBJ1-1, is EAGVAQSPRYKIIEKRQSVAFWCNPISGHATLYWYQQILGQGPKLLIQFQNNGVVDDSQLPKDRFSAERLKGVDSTLKIQPAKLEDSAVYLCASSLATNTEAFFGQGTRLTVV.

This chain links TRBV9 with TRBJ1-2; D gene ambiguous. With 3 bases removed from V and 10 bases from J, the gap between germline ends came to 16 bases. CDR3 length: 13 residues. Looked up from germline, CDR1 is SGDLS and CDR2 is YYNGEE. The CDR3 DNA reads as TGTGCCAGCAGCGCCCCCGCTAGCCCCTTCTACACCTTC. This encodes CASSAPASPFYTF. Drawing the rest from reference TRBV9 and TRBJ1-2, the complete variable domain is DSGVTQTPKHLITATGQRVTLRCSPRSGDLSVYWYQQSLDQGLQFLIQYYNGEERAKGNILERFSAQQFPDLHSELNLSSLELGDSALYFCASSAPASPFYTFGSGTRLTVV.

V gene TRBV27 combines with J gene TRBJ1-4; no definite D call. The CDR3 is made up of 13 amino acids. Between the trimmed V and J ends, which lost 5 bases and 8 bases, there was a span of 12 bases. The germline gives CDR1 MNHEY, CDR2 SMNVEV (reference sequence). The CDR3 is CASSNSVMEKLFF. The CDR3 DNA follows: TGTGCCAGCAGTAACAGTGTAATGGAAAAACTGTTTTTT.

This chain connects TRBV3-1 (or the pseudogene TRBV3-2) to TRBJ2-1; 11 positions agree with TRBD2. The CDR3 sequence is 16 residues long. Germline-derived CDR1 and CDR2 are LGHDT and YNNKEL (reference sequence). Losses at the gene ends were 1 base for V and 3 bases for J; bases not matched to a gene: 2. In DNA form, the CDR3 reads TGTGCCAGCAGCCAAGCTCTAGCGGGGGGCTACAATGAGCAGTTCTTC. Translating it yields CASSQALAGGYNEQFF.

The CDR3 DNA is TGTGCCAGCAGCCAAATCGCTAGCGGGGTAGAGACCCAGTACTTC. Residues: CASSQIASGVETQYF. V is TRBV3-1 (or the pseudogene TRBV3-2) and J is TRBJ2-5; TRBD2 matches 9 bases. The CDR3 has 15 residues. Germline-derived CDR1 and CDR2 are LGHDT and YNNKEL (reference sequence). The J segment lost 4 bases and the V segment lost 2 bases, leaving 5 bases of the junction unmatched.

This clone was picked up a small number of times. The chain joins TRBV12-3 or TRBV12-4 to TRBJ1-1; D is uncertain. Between the trimmed V and J ends, which lost 5 bases and 2 bases, there was a span of 9 bases. CDR3 length: 13 residues. The CDR3 bases are TGTGCCAGCAGTAGAACAGAAAACACTGAAGCTTTCTTT. Translating gives CASSRTENTEAFF.

The genes are TRBV9 and TRBJ1-2; TRBD1 is a possible D gene (5 bases). The V and J ends lost 3 bases and 5 bases respectively, with 23 bases between them. Per germline, CDR1 SGDLS and CDR2 YYNGEE. There are 17 residues in the CDR3. The CDR3 nucleotides read TGTGCCAGCAGCGGGGGACTAGGGAGCGAAGTCCTATATGGCTACACCTTC. Translation: CASSGGLGSEVLYGYTF.

The chain is built from TRBV6-1 and TRBJ1-1; D call uncertain. Germline CDR1 and CDR2: MNHNS and SASEGT. Trimming shortened V by 6 bases and J by 3 bases, and 11 bases separated the two germline ends. The CDR3 is 13 residues long. The CDR3 DNA reads TGTGCCAGCAGGGGCTCGATCGACACTGAAGCTTTCTTT. Translated: CASRGSIDTEAFF.

The chain uses TRBV7-8 and TRBJ1-1; tentatively, D is TRBD1 (5 bases). Between the trimmed V and J ends, which lost 3 bases and 1 base, there was a span of 21 bases. Germline V gene data show CDR1 as SGHVS and CDR2 as FQNEAQ. The CDR3 length is 18 residues. The CDR3 here is CASSFGTSVRGANTEAFF. The CDR3 coding sequence is TGTGCCAGCAGCTTCGGGACCTCGGTGCGAGGGGCGAACACTGAAGCTTTCTTT.

The chain carries TRBV3-1 (or the pseudogene TRBV3-2) and TRBJ1-5; 7 bases align to TRBD1. The CDR3 runs 15 residues. Germline V lookup: CDR1 LGHDT, CDR2 YNNKEL (reference sequence). J gave up 5 bases and V 1 base, and 5 bases lay outside the gene matches. CDR3 residues: CASSQGTGSDQPQHF. For the CDR3, the DNA is TGTGCCAGCAGCCAAGGGACAGGTTCCGATCAGCCCCAGCATTTT.

The rearrangement links TRBV14 to TRBJ1-6; D unresolved. The germline CDR1 and CDR2 sequences are SGHDN and FVKESK. The CDR3 covers 16 residues. V was pared by 1 base and J by 7 bases, with 14 bases between. CDR3 amino acids: CASSQGFWGGNSPLHF. As DNA, the CDR3 is TGTGCCAGCAGCCAAGGGTTTTGGGGAGGAAATTCACCCCTCCACTTT.

V is TRBV19 and J is TRBJ1-5, with D unresolved. V gave up 5 bases and J gave up 1 base, with 6 bases separating them. Germline V gene lookup returns CDR1 LNHDA and CDR2 SQIVND (reference sequence). The CDR3 spans 13 residues. CDR3 DNA sequence: TGTGCCAGTAGTTTACAGAGCAATCAGCCCCAGCATTTT. Translated, it gives CASSLQSNQPQHF.

The chain recombines TRBV4-1 with TRBJ1-3, with D possibly TRBD1 on 6 matching bases. This CDR3 spans 20 amino acids. CDR1 and CDR2 (germline): MGHRA, YSYEKL. The V end lost 4 bases, the J end lost 0 bases, and 25 bases lay between the germline ends. The CDR3 region is CASSLLSFVGGTDSGNTIYF. Written as DNA, the CDR3 is TGCGCCAGCAGCCTCTTGAGTTTCGTGGGGGGCACCGACTCTGGAAACACCATATATTTT.

This chain joins TRBV9 and TRBJ2-1; TRBD2 aligns across 11 bases. The CDR3 contains 16 residues. CDR1 and CDR2 (germline): SGDLS, YYNGEE. The V and J ends lost 2 bases and 6 bases, in that order; junction bases with no gene match: 7. The CDR3 DNA is TGTGCCAGCAGCGTCGCTCCTAGCGGGGGGAGCAATGAGCAGTTCTTC. This gives the protein CASSVAPSGGSNEQFF.

J is TRBJ2-7 and V is TRBV9; D remains ambiguous. Trimming stripped 0 bases from V and 2 bases from J, with 9 bases between. This CDR3 region has 14 residues. Germline V gene sequence: CDR1 SGDLS, CDR2 YYNGEE. CDR3 nucleotides: TGTGCCAGCAGCGTAGCTGACACCACCTACGAGCAGTACTTC. It specifies CASSVADTTYEQYF.

V is TRBV30 and J is TRBJ2-3; 12 nucleotides align to TRBD2. This CDR3 contains 13 residues. Germline V CDR1 and CDR2: GTSNPN, SVGIG (reference sequence). The V and J ends lost 4 bases and 7 bases, in that order; junction bases with no gene match: 3. The CDR3 region has the DNA TGTGCCTGGACTAGCGGGGGGGCGTATACGCAGTATTTT. Its protein product is CAWTSGGAYTQYF.

This clone was detected once. This chain joins TRBV7-2 and TRBJ1-2, with a tentative D call TRBD1 (6 bases). Looked up from germline, CDR1 is SGHTA and CDR2 is FQGNSA. CDR3 length equals 14 residues. V lost 5 bases, J lost 7 bases, and 17 bases lay in between. Here the CDR3 DNA reads TGTGCCAGCAGCCCCCAGGGGACCTCCGGTGGCTACACCTTC. Translating gives CASSPQGTSGGYTF. The entire variable domain, with the rest obtained from reference TRBV7-2 and TRBJ1-2, is as follows: GAGVSQSPSNKVTEKGKDVELRCDPISGHTALYWYRQSLGQGLEFLIYFQGNSAPDKSGLPSDRFSAERTGGSVSTLTIQRTQQEDSAVYLCASSPQGTSGGYTFGSGTRLTVV.